Below, 6 T cell receptor beta chains from the same sample are listed, as sequenced in a study of neurological immune-mediated disorders. TCRdb redid the calling of the 5' RACE reads with MiXCR, one entry per CDR3 protein. In the table there are about 33,000 distinct CDR3 sequences, about 1.6% of which are singletons. Sequencing input: PBMCs. The receptors here all came from a woman aged 25 to 39 with multiple sclerosis.

This clonotype was seen ten or more times. The chain employs TRBV5-1 and TRBJ2-1, with TRBD2 as a possible D gene (6 bases). This CDR3 comprises 12 residues. The germline gives CDR1 SGHRS, CDR2 YFSETQ. The ends were cut back, 8 bases at V and 8 bases at J, with 14 bases in the middle. The CDR3 loop reads CASTLGLDEQFF. In DNA, the CDR3 is TGCGCCAGTACCCTGGGACTCGATGAGCAGTTCTTC.

There are many counts of this clonotype. In nucleotides, the CDR3 is TGCGCCAGCAGCTTAGTGAGCTCCTACGAGCAGTACTTC. It is translated as CASSLVSSYEQYF. This chain links TRBV5-1 with TRBJ2-7; D is ambiguous. Trimming left V 2 bases short and J 0 bases short, with 6 bases between. The CDR3 contains 13 residues. Germline CDR1 is SGHRS and CDR2 is YFSETQ.

This clonotype has ten or more counts. The chain combines TRBV3-1 with TRBJ2-3, with a possible D match to TRBD1 (5 bases). The CDR3 runs to 20 residues. V shed 1 base and J shed 0 bases, with 23 bases lying between them. From germline, CDR1 is LGHDT and CDR2 YNNKEL (reference sequence). The CDR3 sequence is CASSQVRKGLSQASTDTQYF. The DNA of the CDR3 is TGTGCCAGCAGCCAAGTCAGGAAGGGGTTGAGCCAGGCTAGCACAGATACGCAGTATTTT.

In its sample, this clonotype was seen many times. The chain's CDR3 is CASSLRTVNTGELFF. DNA for the CDR3: TGTGCCAGCAGCTTAAGGACAGTGAACACCGGGGAGCTGTTTTTT. This chain connects TRBV7-6 to TRBJ2-2; D is possibly TRBD1 (6 bases). Looked up from germline, CDR1 is SGHVS and CDR2 is FNYEAQ. The CDR3 is made up of 15 amino acids. The V and J ends lost 2 bases and 1 base respectively, with 8 bases between them. The full variable domain, in which reference TRBV7-6 and TRBJ2-2 provide the parts outside the CDR3, is GAGVSQSPRYKVTKRGQDVALRCDPISGHVSLYWYRQALGQGPEFLTYFNYEAQQDKSGLPNDRFSAERPEGSISTLTIQRTEQRDSAMYRCASSLRTVNTGELFFGEGSRLTVL.

This clonotype was seen many times. The chain joins TRBV20-1 to TRBJ2-5; no firm D call. Germline CDR1 reads DFQATT; CDR2 reads SNEGSKA (reference sequence). Trimming cost V 2 bases and J 5 bases, with 15 bases left between them. The CDR3 runs to 14 residues. CDR3 amino acids: CSARTPGFAETQYF. Written as DNA, the CDR3 is TGCAGTGCTAGAACCCCCGGGTTTGCGGAGACCCAGTACTTC.

This clonotype was seen repeatedly, ten times or more. The genes are TRBV20-1 and TRBJ2-2, with TRBD2 matching 9 bases. The length of the CDR3 is 14 residues. J gave up 6 bases and V 3 bases, and 5 bases lay outside the gene matches. Germline V gene sequence: CDR1 DFQATT, CDR2 SNEGSKA (reference sequence). CDR3 sequence reads: CSASPSGVAGELFF. The CDR3 DNA reads as TGCAGTGCTAGTCCTAGCGGGGTTGCCGGGGAGCTGTTTTTT.